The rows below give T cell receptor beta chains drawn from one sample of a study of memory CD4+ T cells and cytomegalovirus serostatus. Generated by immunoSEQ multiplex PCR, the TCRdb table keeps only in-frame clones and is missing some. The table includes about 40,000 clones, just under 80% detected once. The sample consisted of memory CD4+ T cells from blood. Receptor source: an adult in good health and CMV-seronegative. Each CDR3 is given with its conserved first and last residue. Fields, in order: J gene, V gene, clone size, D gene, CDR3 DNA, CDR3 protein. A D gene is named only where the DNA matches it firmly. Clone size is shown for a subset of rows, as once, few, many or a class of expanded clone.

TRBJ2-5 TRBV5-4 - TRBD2 TGTGCCAGCAGCTTGGACGGGGGGTACCAAGAGACCCAGTACTTC CASSLDGGYQETQYF
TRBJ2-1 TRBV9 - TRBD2 TGTGCCAGCAGCGTAGGCCCCAGCGGGGCCTTCTACAATGAGCAGTTCTTC CASSVGPSGAFYNEQFF
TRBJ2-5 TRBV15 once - TGTGCCACCAGCAGAGGAGGGGAAGAGACCCAGTACTTC CATSRGGEETQYF
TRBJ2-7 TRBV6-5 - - TGTGCCAGCAGCGAGCGGAACGAGCAGTACTTC CASSERNEQYF
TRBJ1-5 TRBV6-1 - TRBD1 TGTGCCAGCAGTGAAGGTACAGGGGATCAGCCCCAGCATTTT CASSEGTGDQPQHF
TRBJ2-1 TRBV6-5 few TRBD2 TGTGCCAGCAGTCTTAGCGGGGGGGCGCGCAATGAGCAGTTCTTC CASSLSGGARNEQFF
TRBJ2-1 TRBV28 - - TGTGCCAGCAGTTCGACAGGACACGGGCACAATGAGCAGTTCTTC CASSSTGHGHNEQFF
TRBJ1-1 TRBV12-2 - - TGTGCAAGTCGCTTAGCGCTAGGACGGGGGGGGAACACTGAAGCTTTCTTT CASRLALGRGGNTEAFF
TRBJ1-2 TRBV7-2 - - TGTGCCAGCAGCGCATCGTTCGGACCTCAAAACTATGGCTACACCTTC CASSASFGPQNYGYTF
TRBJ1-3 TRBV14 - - TGTGCCAGCAGCCTTGGAACTGGAAACACCATATATTTT CASSLGTGNTIYF
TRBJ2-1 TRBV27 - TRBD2 TGTGCCAGCAGTTTACGGCGGGGGGGCAATGAGCAGTTCTTC CASSLRRGGNEQFF
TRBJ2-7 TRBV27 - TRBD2 TGTGCCAGCAGTTTATTTCGGGGACTAGCGGGGGACGAGCAGTACTTC CASSLFRGLAGDEQYF
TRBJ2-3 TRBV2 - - TGTGCCAGCAGTGTGACACACAGCACAGATACGCAGTATTTT CASSVTHSTDTQYF
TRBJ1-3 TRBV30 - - TGTGCCTGGGGCCCGGGACCCAACTCTGGAAACACCATATATTTT CAWGPGPNSGNTIYF
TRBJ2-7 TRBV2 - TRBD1 TGTGCCAGCAGTGTGCAGGGGGCCGAGCAGTACTTC CASSVQGAEQYF
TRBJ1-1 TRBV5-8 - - TGTGCCAGCAGCTTGGGCTTCGTAGGGAGACAGAAGAACACTGAAGCTTTCTTT CASSLGFVGRQKNTEAFF
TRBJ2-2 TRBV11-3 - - TGTGCCAGCAGCTCGCAGGGGCTCACCGGGGAGCTGTTTTTT CASSSQGLTGELFF
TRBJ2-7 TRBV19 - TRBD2 TGTGCCAGTGGACTCGGACTAGCGTTCTCCGAGCAGTACTTC CASGLGLAFSEQYF
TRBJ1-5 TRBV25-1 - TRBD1 TGTGCCAGCAGGGCACAGGGGGCAAATCAGCCCCAGCATTTT CASRAQGANQPQHF
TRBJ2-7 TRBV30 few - TGTGCCTGGACCTCCGGGACCACCTACGAGCAGTACTTC CAWTSGTTYEQYF
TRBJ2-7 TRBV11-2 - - TGTGCCAGCAGCTTAGGTATCGGGCAGCCCTACGAGCAGTACTTC CASSLGIGQPYEQYF
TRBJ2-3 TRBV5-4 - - TGTGCCAGCAGCTCGAGACAGAACACAGATACGCAGTATTTT CASSSRQNTDTQYF
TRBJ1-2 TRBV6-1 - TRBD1 TGTGCCAGCAGTGCGGAAGGGACAGGGGTGGAAGGCTACACCTTC CASSAEGTGVEGYTF
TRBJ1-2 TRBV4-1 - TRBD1 TGCGCCAGCAGCCAAGACCCTAGACAGGGGGTTTTCTATGGCTACACCTTC CASSQDPRQGVFYGYTF